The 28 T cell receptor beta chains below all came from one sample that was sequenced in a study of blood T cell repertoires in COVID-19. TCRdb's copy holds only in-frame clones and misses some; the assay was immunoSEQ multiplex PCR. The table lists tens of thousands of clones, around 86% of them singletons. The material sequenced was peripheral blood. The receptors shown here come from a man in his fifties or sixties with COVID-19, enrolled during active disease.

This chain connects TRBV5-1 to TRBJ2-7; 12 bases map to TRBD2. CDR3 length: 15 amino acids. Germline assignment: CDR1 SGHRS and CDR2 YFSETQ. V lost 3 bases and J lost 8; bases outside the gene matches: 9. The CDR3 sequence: CASSSSTSGSGKQYF. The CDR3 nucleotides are TGCGCCAGCAGCTCTTCGACTAGCGGGAGTGGGAAGCAGTACTTC.

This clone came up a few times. The CDR3 DNA sequence: TGTGCCAGCAGTCCCCGGACGACTAGCTCCTACAATGAGCAGTTCTTC. This sequence encodes CASSPRTTSSYNEQFF. The rearrangement uses TRBV6-4 and TRBJ2-1; D might be TRBD2 (6 bases). The V gene lost 5 bases and the J gene lost 0 bases, with 14 bases spanning the gap. CDR1 is MRHNA and CDR2 is SNTAGT in the germline V gene. This CDR3 region has 16 residues.

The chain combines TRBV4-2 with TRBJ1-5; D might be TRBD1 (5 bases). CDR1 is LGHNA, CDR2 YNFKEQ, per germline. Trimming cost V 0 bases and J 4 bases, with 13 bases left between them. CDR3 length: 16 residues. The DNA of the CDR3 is TGTGCCAGCAGCCAAGATCTAAGAAGGGGAAATCAGCCCCAGCATTTT. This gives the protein CASSQDLRRGNQPQHF.

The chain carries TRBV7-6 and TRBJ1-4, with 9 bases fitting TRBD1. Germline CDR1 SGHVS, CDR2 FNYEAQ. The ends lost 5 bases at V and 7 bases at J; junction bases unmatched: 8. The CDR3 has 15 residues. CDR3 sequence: CASSPRTGESEKLFF. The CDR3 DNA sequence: TGTGCCAGCAGCCCACGGACAGGGGAAAGTGAAAAACTGTTTTTT.

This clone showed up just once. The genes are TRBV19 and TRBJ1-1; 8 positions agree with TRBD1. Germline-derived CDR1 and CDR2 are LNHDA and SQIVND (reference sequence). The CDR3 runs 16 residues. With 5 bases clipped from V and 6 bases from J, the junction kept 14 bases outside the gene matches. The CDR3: CASSPGQGKGEAEAFF. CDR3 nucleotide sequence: TGTGCCAGTAGTCCCGGACAGGGAAAAGGAGAGGCTGAAGCTTTCTTT.

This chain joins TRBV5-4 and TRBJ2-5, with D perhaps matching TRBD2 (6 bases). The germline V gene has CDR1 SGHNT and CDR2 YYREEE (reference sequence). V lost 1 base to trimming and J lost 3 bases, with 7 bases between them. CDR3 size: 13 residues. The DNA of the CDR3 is TGTGCCAGCAGCTTGCGACTAGAAGAGACCCAGTACTTC. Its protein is CASSLRLEETQYF.

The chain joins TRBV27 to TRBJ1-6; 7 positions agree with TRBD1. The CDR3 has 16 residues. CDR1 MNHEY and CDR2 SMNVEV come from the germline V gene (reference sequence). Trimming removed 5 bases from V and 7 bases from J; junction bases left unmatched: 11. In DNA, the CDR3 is TGTGCCAGCAGTCCGGGGTGGGCAGGGGGAAATTCACCCCTCCACTTT. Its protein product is CASSPGWAGGNSPLHF.

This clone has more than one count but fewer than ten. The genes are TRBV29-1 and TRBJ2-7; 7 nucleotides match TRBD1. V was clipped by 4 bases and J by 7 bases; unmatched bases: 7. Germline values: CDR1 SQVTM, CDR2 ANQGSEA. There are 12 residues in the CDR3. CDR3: CSVGKGAGEQYF. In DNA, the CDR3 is TGCAGCGTTGGAAAGGGGGCGGGTGAGCAGTACTTC.

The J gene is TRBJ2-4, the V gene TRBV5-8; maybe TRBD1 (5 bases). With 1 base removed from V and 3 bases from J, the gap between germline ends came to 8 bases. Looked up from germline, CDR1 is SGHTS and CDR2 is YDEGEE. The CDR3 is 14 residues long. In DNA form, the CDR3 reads TGTGCCAGCAGCTTGTCCAGGGACAAAAACATTCAGTACTTC. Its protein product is CASSLSRDKNIQYF. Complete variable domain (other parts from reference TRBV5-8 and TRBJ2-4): EAGVTQSPTHLIKTRGQQATLRCSPISGHTSVYWYQQALGLGLQFLLWYDEGEERNRGNFPPRFSGRQFPNYSSELNVNALELEDSALYLCASSLSRDKNIQYFGAGTRLSVL.

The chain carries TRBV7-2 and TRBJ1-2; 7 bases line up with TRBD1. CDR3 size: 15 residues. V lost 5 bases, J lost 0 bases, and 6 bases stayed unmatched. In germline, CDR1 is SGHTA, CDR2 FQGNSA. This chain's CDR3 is CASSGGQSSNYGYTF. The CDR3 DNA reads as TGTGCCAGCAGCGGGGGACAGAGTTCTAACTATGGCTACACCTTC.

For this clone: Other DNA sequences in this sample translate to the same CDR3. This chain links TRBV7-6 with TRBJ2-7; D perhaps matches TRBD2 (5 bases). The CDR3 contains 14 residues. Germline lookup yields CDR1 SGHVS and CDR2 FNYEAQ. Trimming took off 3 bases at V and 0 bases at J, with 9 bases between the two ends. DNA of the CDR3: TGTGCCAGCAGCTTTACCAGCGGCTCCTACGAGCAGTACTTC. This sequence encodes CASSFTSGSYEQYF. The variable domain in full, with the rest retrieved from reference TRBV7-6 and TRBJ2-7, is GAGVSQSPRYKVTKRGQDVALRCDPISGHVSLYWYRQALGQGPEFLTYFNYEAQQDKSGLPNDRFSAERPEGSISTLTIQRTEQRDSAMYRCASSFTSGSYEQYFGPGTRLTVT.

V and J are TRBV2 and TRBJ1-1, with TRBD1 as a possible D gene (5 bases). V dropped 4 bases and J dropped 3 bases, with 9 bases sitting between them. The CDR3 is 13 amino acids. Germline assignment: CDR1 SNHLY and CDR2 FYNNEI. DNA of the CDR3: TGTGCCAGCAGTGTGGGGCGTGACACTGAAGCTTTCTTT. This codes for CASSVGRDTEAFF.

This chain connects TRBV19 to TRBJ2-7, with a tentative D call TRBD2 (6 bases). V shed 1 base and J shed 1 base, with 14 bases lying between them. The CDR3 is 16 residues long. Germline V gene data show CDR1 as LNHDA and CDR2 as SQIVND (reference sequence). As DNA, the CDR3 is TGTGCCAGTAGTATAGGTCTCGGCGGGGCATCCTACGAGCAGTACTTC. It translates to CASSIGLGGASYEQYF.

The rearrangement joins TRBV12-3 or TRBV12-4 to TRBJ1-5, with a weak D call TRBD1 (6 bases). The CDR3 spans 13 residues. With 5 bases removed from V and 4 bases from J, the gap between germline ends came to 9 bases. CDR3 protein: CASSVTGNQPQHF. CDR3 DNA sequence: TGTGCCAGCAGTGTGACAGGTAATCAGCCCCAGCATTTT.

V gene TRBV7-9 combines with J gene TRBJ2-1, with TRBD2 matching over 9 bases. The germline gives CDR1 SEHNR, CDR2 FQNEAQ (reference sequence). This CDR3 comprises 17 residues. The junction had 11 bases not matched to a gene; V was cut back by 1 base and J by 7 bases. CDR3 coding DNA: TGTGCCAGCAGCTTAGTTGGGGGGCTAGCGGGATGGAATGAGCAGTTCTTC. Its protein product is CASSLVGGLAGWNEQFF.

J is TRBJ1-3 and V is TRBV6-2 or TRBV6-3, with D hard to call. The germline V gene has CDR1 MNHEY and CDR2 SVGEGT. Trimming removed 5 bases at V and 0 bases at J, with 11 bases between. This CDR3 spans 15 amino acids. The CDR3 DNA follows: TGTGCCAGCAGTCGACCAGGTGACTCTGGAAACACCATATATTTT. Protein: CASSRPGDSGNTIYF.

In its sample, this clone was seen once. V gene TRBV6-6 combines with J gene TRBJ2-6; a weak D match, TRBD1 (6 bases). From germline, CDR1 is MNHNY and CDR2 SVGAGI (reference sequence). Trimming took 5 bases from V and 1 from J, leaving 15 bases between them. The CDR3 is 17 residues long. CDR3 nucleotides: TGTGCCAGCAGTCGGCCCAACAGGGTATCTGGGGCCAACGTCCTGACTTTC. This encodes CASSRPNRVSGANVLTF.

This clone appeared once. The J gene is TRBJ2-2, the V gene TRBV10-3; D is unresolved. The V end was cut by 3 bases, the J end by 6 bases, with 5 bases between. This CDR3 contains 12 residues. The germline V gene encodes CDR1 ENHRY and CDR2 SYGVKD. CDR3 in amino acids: CAISDSAGELFF. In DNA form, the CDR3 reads TGTGCCATCAGTGATTCGGCCGGGGAGCTGTTTTTT.

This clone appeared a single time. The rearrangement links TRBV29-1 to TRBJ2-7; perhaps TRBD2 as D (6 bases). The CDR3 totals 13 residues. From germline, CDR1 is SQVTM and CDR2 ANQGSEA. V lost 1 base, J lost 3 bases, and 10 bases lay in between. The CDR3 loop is CSVEGRDGYEQYF. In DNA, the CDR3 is TGCAGCGTTGAAGGGCGGGACGGCTACGAGCAGTACTTC.

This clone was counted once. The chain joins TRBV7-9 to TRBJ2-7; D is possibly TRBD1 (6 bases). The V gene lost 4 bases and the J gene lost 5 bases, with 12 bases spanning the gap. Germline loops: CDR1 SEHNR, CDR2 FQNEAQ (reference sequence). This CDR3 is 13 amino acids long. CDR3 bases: TGTGCCAGCAGCTCTTACAGGGCCGACGAGCAGTACTTC. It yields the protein CASSSYRADEQYF.

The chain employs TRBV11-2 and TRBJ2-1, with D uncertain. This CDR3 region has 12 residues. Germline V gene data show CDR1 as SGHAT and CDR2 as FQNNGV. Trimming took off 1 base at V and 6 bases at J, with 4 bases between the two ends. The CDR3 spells CASSLVLNEQFF. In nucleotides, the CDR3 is TGTGCCAGCAGCTTAGTTCTCAATGAGCAGTTCTTC.

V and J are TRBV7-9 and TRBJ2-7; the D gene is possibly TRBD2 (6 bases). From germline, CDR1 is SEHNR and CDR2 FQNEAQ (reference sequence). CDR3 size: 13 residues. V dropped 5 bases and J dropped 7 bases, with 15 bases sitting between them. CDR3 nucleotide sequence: TGTGCCAGCAGCAGACTAGAGTGGAGGGAGCAGTACTTC. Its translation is CASSRLEWREQYF.

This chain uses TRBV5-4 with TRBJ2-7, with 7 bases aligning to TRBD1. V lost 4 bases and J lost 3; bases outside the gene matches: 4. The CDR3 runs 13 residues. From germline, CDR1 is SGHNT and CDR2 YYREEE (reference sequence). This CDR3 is CASSKDRIYEQYF. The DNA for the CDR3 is TGTGCCAGCAGCAAGGACAGGATCTACGAGCAGTACTTC.

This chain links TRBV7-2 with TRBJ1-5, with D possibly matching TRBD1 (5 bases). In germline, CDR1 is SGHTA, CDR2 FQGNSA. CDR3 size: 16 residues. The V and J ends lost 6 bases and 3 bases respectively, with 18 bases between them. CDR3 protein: CASRLGGGEPNQPQHF. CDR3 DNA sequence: TGTGCCAGCAGACTGGGGGGAGGGGAACCCAATCAGCCCCAGCATTTT.

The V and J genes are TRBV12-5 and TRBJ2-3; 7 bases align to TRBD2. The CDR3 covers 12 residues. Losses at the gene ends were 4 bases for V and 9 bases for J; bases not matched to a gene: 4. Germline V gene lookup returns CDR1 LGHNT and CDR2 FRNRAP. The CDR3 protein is CASGWEGKTQYF. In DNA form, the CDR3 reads TGTGCTAGTGGTTGGGAGGGGAAGACGCAGTATTTT. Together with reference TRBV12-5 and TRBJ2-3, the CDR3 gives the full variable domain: DARVTQTPRHKVTEMGQEVTMRCQPILGHNTVFWYRQTMMQGLELLAYFRNRAPLDDSGMPKDRFSAEMPDATLATLKIQPSEPRDSAVYFCASGWEGKTQYFGPGTRLTVL.

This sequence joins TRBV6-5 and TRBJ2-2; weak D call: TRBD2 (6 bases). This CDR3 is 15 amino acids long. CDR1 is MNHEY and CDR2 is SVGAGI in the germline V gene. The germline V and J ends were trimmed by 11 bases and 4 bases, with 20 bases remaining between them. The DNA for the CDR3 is TGTGCCGCCGAACGCCTTCCCGGGGGCACCGGGGAGCTGTTTTTT. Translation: CAAERLPGGTGELFF.

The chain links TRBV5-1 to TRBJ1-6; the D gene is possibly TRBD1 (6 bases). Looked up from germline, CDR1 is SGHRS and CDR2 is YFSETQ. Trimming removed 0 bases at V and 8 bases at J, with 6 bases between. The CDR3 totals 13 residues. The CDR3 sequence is CASSLDRDSPLHF. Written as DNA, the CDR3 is TGCGCCAGCAGCTTGGACAGGGATTCACCCCTCCACTTT.

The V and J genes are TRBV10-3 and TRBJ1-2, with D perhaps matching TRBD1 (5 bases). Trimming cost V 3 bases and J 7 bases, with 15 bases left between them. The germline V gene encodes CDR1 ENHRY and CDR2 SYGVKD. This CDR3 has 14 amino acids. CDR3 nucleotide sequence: TGTGCCATCAGTGAAAGTAAGGGGCGCGGTGGCTACACCTTC. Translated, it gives CAISESKGRGGYTF.